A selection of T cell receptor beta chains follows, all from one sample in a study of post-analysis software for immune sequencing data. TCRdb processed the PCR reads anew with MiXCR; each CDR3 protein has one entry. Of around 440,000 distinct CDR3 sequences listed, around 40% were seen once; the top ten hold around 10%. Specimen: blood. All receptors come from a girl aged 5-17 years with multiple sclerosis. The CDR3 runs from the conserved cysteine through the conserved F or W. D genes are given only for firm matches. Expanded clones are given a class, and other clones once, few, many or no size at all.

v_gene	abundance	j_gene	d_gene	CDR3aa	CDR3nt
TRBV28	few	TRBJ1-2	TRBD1	CASRPTGYGYTF	TGTGCCAGCAGGCCGACAGGGTATGGCTACACCTTC
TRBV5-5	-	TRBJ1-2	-	CASSLGGELSYGYTF	TGTGCCAGCAGCTTGGGGGGGGAATTGAGCTATGGCTACACCTTC
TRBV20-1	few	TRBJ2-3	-	CSASPWADTQYF	TGCAGTGCTAGTCCGTGGGCAGATACGCAGTATTTT
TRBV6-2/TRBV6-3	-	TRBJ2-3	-	CASSYPGLSTDTQYF	TGTGCCAGCAGTTACCCTGGACTAAGCACAGATACGCAGTATTTT
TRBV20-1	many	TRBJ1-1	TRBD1	CSARGPWDRPGAFF	TGCAGTGCTAGAGGCCCTTGGGACAGACCGGGAGCTTTCTTT
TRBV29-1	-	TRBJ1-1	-	CSARGRINTEAFF	TGCAGCGCCCGGGGGAGGATAAACACTGAAGCTTTCTTT
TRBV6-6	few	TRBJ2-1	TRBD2	CASSYSVPGLASGEQFF	TGTGCCAGCAGTTACTCTGTCCCGGGACTAGCTTCGGGTGAGCAGTTCTTC
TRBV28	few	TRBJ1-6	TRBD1	CASSPGTGGWIFAGSPLHF	TGTGCCAGCAGTCCAGGGACAGGAGGTTGGATTTTCGCGGGTTCACCCCTCCACTTT
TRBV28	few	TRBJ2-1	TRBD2	CASSLAGGFGNEQFF	TGTGCCAGCAGTTTAGCGGGAGGGTTTGGCAATGAGCAGTTCTTC
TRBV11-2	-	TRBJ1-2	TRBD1	CASSRRDSYGYTF	TGTGCCAGCAGCCGCCGGGACAGCTATGGCTACACCTTC
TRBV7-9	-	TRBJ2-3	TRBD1	CASSSGQGDGTDTQYF	TGTGCCAGCAGCTCCGGACAGGGGGATGGCACAGATACGCAGTATTTT
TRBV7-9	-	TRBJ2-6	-	CASTSLSGANVLTF	TGTGCCAGCACCTCCTTATCAGGGGCCAACGTCCTGACTTTC
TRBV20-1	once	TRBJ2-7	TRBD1	CSAMTTGIHEQYF	TGCAGTGCCATGACGACAGGGATCCACGAGCAGTACTTC
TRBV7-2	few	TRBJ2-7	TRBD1	CASSLVGTGGAEQYF	TGTGCCAGCAGCTTAGTCGGGACAGGGGGCGCCGAGCAGTACTTC
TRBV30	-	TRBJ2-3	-	CAWSGTPNIPRDTQYF	TGTGCCTGGAGTGGGACACCCAATATCCCGAGGGATACGCAGTATTTT
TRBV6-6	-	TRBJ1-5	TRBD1	CASRETGTGLQPQHF	TGTGCCAGCAGAGAGACCGGGACAGGACTTCAGCCCCAGCATTTT